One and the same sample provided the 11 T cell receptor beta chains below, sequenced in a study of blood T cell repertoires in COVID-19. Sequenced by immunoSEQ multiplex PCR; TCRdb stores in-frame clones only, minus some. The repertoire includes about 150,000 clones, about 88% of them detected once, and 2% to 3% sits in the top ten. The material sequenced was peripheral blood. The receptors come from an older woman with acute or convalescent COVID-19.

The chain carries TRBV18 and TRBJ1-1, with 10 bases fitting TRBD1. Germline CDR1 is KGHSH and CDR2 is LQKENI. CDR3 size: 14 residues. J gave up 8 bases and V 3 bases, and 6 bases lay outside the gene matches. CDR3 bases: TGTGCCAGCTCACCGCTTGACAGGGGGCAAGAAGCTTTCTTT. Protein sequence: CASSPLDRGQEAFF.

CDR3 sequence reads: CASSQDDRGPGGGAFF. The CDR3 nucleotides are TGCGCCAGCAGCCAAGATGACAGGGGGCCGGGTGGTGGGGCTTTCTTT. The chain combines TRBV4-1 with TRBJ1-1; 10 bases agree with TRBD1. This CDR3 spans 16 amino acids. After removal of 0 bases from V and 11 bases from J, the junction contained 12 bases not matched to a gene. The germline CDR1 and CDR2 sequences are MGHRA and YSYEKL.

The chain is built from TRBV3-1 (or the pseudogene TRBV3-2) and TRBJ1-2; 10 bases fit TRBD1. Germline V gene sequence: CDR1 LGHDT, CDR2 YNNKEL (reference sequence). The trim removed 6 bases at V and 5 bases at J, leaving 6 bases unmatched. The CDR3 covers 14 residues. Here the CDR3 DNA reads TGTGCCAGCAGACCCCCGGGACAGGGGTATGGCTACACCTTC. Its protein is CASRPPGQGYGYTF.

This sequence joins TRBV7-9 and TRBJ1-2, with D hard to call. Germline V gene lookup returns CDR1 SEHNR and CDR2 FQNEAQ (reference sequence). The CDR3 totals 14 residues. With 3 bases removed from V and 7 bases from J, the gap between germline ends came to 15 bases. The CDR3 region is CASSFNTRAGGYTF. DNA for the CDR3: TGTGCCAGCAGCTTCAATACAAGGGCGGGTGGCTACACCTTC.

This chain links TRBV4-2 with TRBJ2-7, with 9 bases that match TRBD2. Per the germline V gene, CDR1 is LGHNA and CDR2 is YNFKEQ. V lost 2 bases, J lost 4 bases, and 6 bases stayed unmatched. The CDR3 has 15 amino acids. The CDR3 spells CASSQLAGSGYEQYF. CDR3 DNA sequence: TGTGCCAGCAGCCAACTAGCGGGGTCAGGTTACGAGCAGTACTTC.

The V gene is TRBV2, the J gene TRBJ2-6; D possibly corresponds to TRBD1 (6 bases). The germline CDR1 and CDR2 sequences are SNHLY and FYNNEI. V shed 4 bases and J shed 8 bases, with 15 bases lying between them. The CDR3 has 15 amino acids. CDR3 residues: CASSGWDTRTNVLTF. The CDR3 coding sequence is TGTGCCAGCAGTGGTTGGGACACAAGGACCAACGTCCTGACTTTC.

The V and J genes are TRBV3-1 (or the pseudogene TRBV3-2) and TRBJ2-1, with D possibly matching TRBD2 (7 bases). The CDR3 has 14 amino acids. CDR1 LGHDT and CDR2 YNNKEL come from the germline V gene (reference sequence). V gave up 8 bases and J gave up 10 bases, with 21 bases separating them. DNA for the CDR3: TGTGCCAGCGGCGACGGGGGGCGCCTCCACGAGCAGTTCTTC. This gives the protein CASGDGGRLHEQFF.

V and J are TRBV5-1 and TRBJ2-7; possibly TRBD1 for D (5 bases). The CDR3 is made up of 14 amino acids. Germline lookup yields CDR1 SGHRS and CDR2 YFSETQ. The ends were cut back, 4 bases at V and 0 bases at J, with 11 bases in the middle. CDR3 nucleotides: TGCGCCAGCAGCACGAGACAGTACTCCTACGAGCAGTACTTC. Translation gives CASSTRQYSYEQYF. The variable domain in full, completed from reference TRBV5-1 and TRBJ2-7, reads KAGVTQTPRYLIKTRGQQVTLSCSPISGHRSVSWYQQTPGQGLQFLFEYFSETQRNKGNFPGRFSGRQFSNSRSEMNVSTLELGDSALYLCASSTRQYSYEQYFGPGTRLTVT.

The CDR3 reads CASSKQGNYGYTF. CDR3 DNA: TGTGCCAGCAGTAAACAGGGGAACTATGGCTACACCTTC. This chain uses TRBV6-5 with TRBJ1-2; the match to TRBD1 covers 7 bases. The germline CDR1 and CDR2 sequences are MNHEY and SVGAGI. V gave up 5 bases and J gave up 2 bases; unmatched junction bases: 2. The CDR3 runs to 13 residues.

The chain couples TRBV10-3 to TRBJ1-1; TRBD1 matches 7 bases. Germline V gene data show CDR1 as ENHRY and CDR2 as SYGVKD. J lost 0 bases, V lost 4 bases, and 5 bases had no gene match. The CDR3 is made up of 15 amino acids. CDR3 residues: CAISGQGVLNTEAFF. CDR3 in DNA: TGTGCCATCAGTGGTCAGGGGGTATTGAACACTGAAGCTTTCTTT.

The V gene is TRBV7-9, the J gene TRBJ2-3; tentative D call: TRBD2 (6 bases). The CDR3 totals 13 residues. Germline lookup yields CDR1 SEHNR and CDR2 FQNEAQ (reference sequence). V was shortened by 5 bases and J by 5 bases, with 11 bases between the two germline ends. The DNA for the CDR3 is TGTGCCAGCAGCCCGGGGACTCAAGATACGCAGTATTTT. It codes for CASSPGTQDTQYF.